One sample yielded the 16 T cell receptor beta chains listed below, sequenced in a study of glioma-infiltrating T cells after dendritic cell vaccination. Documented time point: after dendritic cell vaccination, including at tumor progression/relapse. Clones were sequenced by immunoSEQ multiplex PCR, and TCRdb holds only the in-frame ones, with some missing. The sample carries 91,000 or so clones, more than 70% recorded once. Sequencing used blood, obtained after dendritic cell vaccination. The receptors were sampled from a human donor with glioblastoma.

A few counts support this clone. This chain joins TRBV7-9 and TRBJ1-3; D uncertain. The CDR3 totals 16 residues. CDR1 and CDR2 (germline): SEHNR, FQNEAQ (reference sequence). V lost 6 bases to trimming and J lost 4 bases, with 19 bases between them. The CDR3 is CASRPPPRLRGNTIYF. The CDR3 region has the DNA TGTGCCAGCAGACCTCCCCCCCGGTTGCGCGGAAACACCATATATTTT.

V is TRBV18 and J is TRBJ2-5; 7 bases map to TRBD2. V lost 4 bases and J lost 3; bases outside the gene matches: 5. The CDR3 is 14 residues long. CDR1 and CDR2 (germline): KGHSH, LQKENI. Written as DNA, the CDR3 is TGTGCCAGCTCACTAAGGGCGGGGGAAGAGACCCAGTACTTC. Protein: CASSLRAGEETQYF.

The chain couples TRBV2 to TRBJ1-3, with D perhaps matching TRBD1 (5 bases). Germline CDR1 reads SNHLY; CDR2 reads FYNNEI. This CDR3 has 16 amino acids. The ends were cut back, 5 bases at V and 0 bases at J, with 14 bases in the middle. CDR3 DNA: TGTGCCAGCAGTAAGTGGGACTACGTCTCTGGAAACACCATATATTTT. Amino acid sequence: CASSKWDYVSGNTIYF.

The V call is TRBV11-2, the J call TRBJ2-7; 7 bases map to TRBD1. CDR1 and CDR2 from the germline V gene are SGHAT and FQNNGV. V dropped 5 bases and J dropped 0; count of bases not matched to a gene: 10. The CDR3 sequence is 16 residues long. Written as DNA, the CDR3 is TGTGCCAGCAGCAGGGCCGGGACAGCGAGCTCCTACGAGCAGTACTTC. This gives the protein CASSRAGTASSYEQYF.

The chain uses TRBV9 and TRBJ1-5, with no clear D. V gave up 0 bases and J gave up 8 bases, with 9 bases separating them. Germline assignment: CDR1 SGDLS and CDR2 YYNGEE. The CDR3 has 13 residues. CDR3 residues: CASSVGGNEPQHF. The DNA for the CDR3 is TGTGCCAGCAGCGTAGGAGGGAACGAGCCCCAGCATTTT.

The genes are TRBV19 and TRBJ2-7, with 7 bases aligning to TRBD1. CDR1 is LNHDA and CDR2 is SQIVND in the germline V gene (reference sequence). This CDR3 has 16 residues. V was pared by 6 bases and J by 1 base, with 12 bases of the junction left unmatched. DNA of the CDR3: TGTGCCAGTAGCAGAGGTCCCGGGACAGAGTCCTACGAGCAGTACTTC. As protein: CASSRGPGTESYEQYF.

As for this clone: Given a much more abundant clone one base away, this may be a read error. The chain is built from TRBV7-3 and TRBJ1-1; D is unclear. This CDR3 comprises 13 residues. Germline CDR1 is SGHTA and CDR2 is FQGTGA. The ends were cut back, 2 bases at V and 2 bases at J, with 6 bases in the middle. The CDR3 region is CASSLHINTEAFF. In DNA, the CDR3 is TGTGCCAGCAGCTTACACATTAACACTGAAGCTTTCTTT.

The chain employs TRBV14 and TRBJ1-2; 7 bases are a match to TRBD1. V was pared by 4 bases and J by 7 bases, with 9 bases of the junction left unmatched. The germline V gene has CDR1 SGHDN and CDR2 FVKESK. The CDR3 is made up of 14 amino acids. CDR3 DNA: TGTGCCAGCAGCCCCCGGACAGGCTTGACTGGCTACACCTTC. Translation gives CASSPRTGLTGYTF. The full variable domain, its missing parts supplied by reference TRBV14 and TRBJ1-2, is EAGVTQFPSHSVIEKGQTVTLRCDPISGHDNLYWYRRVMGKEIKFLLHFVKESKQDESGMPNNRFLAERTGGTYSTLKVQPAELEDSGVYFCASSPRTGLTGYTFGSGTRLTVV.

This chain links TRBV2 with TRBJ2-6, with 7 bases fitting TRBD2. J gave up 12 bases and V 8 bases, and 13 bases lay outside the gene matches. Germline CDR1 reads SNHLY; CDR2 reads FYNNEI. The CDR3 runs 14 residues. Here the CDR3 DNA reads TGTGCCAGCGGGGGGGAGACCAAAACGAGCGTCCTGACTTTC. Protein sequence: CASGGETKTSVLTF.

The rearrangement uses TRBV6-1 and TRBJ1-1; no reliable D call. The germline V gene has CDR1 MNHNS and CDR2 SASEGT. CDR3 length equals 13 residues. V gave up 8 bases and J gave up 10 bases, with 20 bases separating them. The CDR3 loop is CASLVNGIGGAFF. CDR3 in DNA: TGTGCCAGCCTCGTCAATGGGATTGGAGGAGCTTTCTTT.

For this clone: Its ends do not fully match the called genes, so a read error is possible. The V and J genes are TRBV7-6 and TRBJ2-2; TRBD2 agrees at 9 bases. Germline lookup yields CDR1 SGHVS and CDR2 FNYEAQ. The CDR3 covers 18 residues. The CDR3: CASGLEPNAGGGTGELFF. CDR3 nucleotide sequence: TGTGCCAGCGGCTTAGAGCCCAATGCGGGAGGGGGCACCGGGGAGCTGTTTTTT.

The chain uses TRBV21-1 and TRBJ2-7; the table's D call TRBD1 went unverified against the DNA. TRBV21-1 is a pseudogene. This CDR3 has 16 residues. The DNA for the CDR3 is TGTGCCAGCAGCCCTCTGGGCGGGACAGGGGATGGGGAGCAGTACTTC. It is translated as CASSPLGGTGDGEQYF.

CDR3 protein: CASSEMAENTGELFF. The DNA for the CDR3 is TGTGCCAGCAGTGAAATGGCGGAGAACACCGGGGAGCTGTTTTTT. The chain combines TRBV2 with TRBJ2-2; no firm D call. The CDR3 is 15 residues long. With 2 bases removed from V and 1 base from J, the gap between germline ends came to 8 bases. Germline-derived CDR1 and CDR2 are SNHLY and FYNNEI.

This clone was counted once. The V and J genes are TRBV9 and TRBJ1-4; D is unclear. V lost 0 bases to trimming and J lost 6 bases, with 12 bases between them. Germline V gene data show CDR1 as SGDLS and CDR2 as YYNGEE. This CDR3 region has 15 residues. CDR3 residues: CASSVGQAYDEKLFF. The CDR3 DNA reads as TGTGCCAGCAGCGTAGGGCAGGCCTACGATGAAAAACTGTTTTTT.

This clone was seen a few times. The chain employs TRBV6-4 and TRBJ1-1; possible D gene TRBD1, 5 bases. CDR1 and CDR2 (germline): MRHNA, SNTAGT. CDR3 length: 13 amino acids. Trimming took 6 bases from V and 4 from J, leaving 12 bases between them. As DNA, the CDR3 is TGTGCCAGCAGCTCCAGGGAGGTCACTGAAGCTTTCTTT. Amino acid sequence: CASSSREVTEAFF.

The chain recombines TRBV19 with TRBJ2-1, with TRBD1 matching 8 bases. The CDR3 extends over 15 amino acids. Per germline, CDR1 LNHDA and CDR2 SQIVND (reference sequence). Trimming at V came to 5 bases and at J to 10 bases, leaving 13 bases not matched to a gene. In DNA, the CDR3 is TGTGCCAGTAGTCCCAGGGACAGGCAACTTCAAGAGCAGTTCTTC. Its protein product is CASSPRDRQLQEQFF.